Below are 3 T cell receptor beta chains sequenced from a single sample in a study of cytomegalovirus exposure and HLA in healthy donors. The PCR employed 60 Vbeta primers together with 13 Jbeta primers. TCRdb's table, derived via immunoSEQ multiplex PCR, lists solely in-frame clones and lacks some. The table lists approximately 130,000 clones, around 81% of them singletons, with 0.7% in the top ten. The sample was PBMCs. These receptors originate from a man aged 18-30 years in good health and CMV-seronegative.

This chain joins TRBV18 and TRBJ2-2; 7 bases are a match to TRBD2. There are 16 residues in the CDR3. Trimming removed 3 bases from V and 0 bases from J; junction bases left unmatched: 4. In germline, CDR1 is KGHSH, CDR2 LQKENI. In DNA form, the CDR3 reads TGTGCCAGCTCACCTGCGGGAGCCTCGAACACCGGGGAGCTGTTTTTT. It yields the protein CASSPAGASNTGELFF.

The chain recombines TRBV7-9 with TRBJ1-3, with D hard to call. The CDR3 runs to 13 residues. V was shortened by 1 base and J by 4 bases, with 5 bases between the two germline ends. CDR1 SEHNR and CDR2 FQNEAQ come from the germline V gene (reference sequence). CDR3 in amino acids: CASSLVGGNTIYF. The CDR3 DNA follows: TGTGCCAGCAGCTTAGTCGGGGGAAACACCATATATTTT.

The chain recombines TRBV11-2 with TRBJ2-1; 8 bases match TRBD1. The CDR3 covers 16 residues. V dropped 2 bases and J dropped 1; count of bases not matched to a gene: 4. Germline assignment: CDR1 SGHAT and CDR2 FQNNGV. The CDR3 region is CASSLRGQGSYNEQFF. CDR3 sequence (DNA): TGTGCCAGCAGCTTAAGAGGACAGGGTTCCTACAATGAGCAGTTCTTC.